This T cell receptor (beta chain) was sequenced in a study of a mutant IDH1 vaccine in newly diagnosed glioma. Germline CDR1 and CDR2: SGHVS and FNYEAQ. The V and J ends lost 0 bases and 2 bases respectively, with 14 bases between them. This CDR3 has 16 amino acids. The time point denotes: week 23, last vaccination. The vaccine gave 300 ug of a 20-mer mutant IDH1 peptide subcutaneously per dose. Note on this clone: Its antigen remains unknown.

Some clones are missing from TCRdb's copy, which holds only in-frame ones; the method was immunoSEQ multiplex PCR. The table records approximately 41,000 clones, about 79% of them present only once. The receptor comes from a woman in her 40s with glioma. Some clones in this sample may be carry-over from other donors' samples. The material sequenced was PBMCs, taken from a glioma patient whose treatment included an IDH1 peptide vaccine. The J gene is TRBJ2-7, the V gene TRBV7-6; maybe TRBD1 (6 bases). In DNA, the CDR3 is TGTGCCAGCAGCTTAGCATCAGGGGCTCGGGCCTACGAGCAGTACTTC. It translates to CASSLASGARAYEQYF. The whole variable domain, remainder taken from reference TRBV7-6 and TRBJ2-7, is GAGVSQSPRYKVTKRGQDVALRCDPISGHVSLYWYRQALGQGPEFLTYFNYEAQQDKSGLPNDRFSAERPEGSISTLTIQRTEQRDSAMYRCASSLASGARAYEQYFGPGTRLTVT.